This paragraph reports one T cell receptor beta chain. This CDR3 spans 16 amino acids. In germline, CDR1 is MGHRA, CDR2 YSYEKL. Trimming stripped 3 bases from V and 1 base from J, with 14 bases between. This sample was included in a study of blood T cell repertoires in COVID-19. Study background: The origin of the acute and convalescent COVID-19 samples was the United States, Italy and Spain. The cDNA or gDNA used as material had been derived from T cells, B-cell-depleted T cells, or PBMCs.

In the source study's methods: How many nucleated cells were present was estimated from reference gene primer amplification. Sequenced by immunoSEQ multiplex PCR; TCRdb stores in-frame clones only, minus some. That table is the source of V, J and clone size, and D and trimming were worked out from the DNA. The table lists fewer than 90,000 clones, about 85% of them singletons, with roughly 15% in the top ten. The chain has TRBV4-1 and TRBJ2-3; D is ambiguous. This receptor was obtained from a male donor with acute or convalescent COVID-19. The specimen sequenced was peripheral blood. The CDR3 DNA follows: TGCGCCAGCAGCCAGCCCCGGCGGTATCGCACAGATACGCAGTATTTT. The encoded protein is CASSQPRRYRTDTQYF.